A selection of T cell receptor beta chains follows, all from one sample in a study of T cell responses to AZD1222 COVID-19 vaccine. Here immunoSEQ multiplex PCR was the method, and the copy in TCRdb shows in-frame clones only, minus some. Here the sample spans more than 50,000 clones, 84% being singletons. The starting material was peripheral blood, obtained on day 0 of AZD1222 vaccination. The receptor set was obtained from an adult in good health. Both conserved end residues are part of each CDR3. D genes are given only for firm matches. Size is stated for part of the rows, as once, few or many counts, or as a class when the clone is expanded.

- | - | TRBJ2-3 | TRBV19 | TGTGCCAGTAGTATAGAAGGCGGGGCAGATACGCAGTATTTT | CASSIEGGADTQYF
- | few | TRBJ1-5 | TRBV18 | TGTGCCAGCTCACCTTCCTACGGGCAGACCAATCAGCCCCAGCATTTT | CASSPSYGQTNQPQHF
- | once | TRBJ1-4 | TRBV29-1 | TGCAGCGTTGCTCTCCGTTATGGTAATGAAAAACTGTTTTTT | CSVALRYGNEKLFF
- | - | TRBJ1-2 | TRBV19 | TGTGCCAGTAGTACCGGAGTCGGTAGCTATGGCTACACCTTC | CASSTGVGSYGYTF
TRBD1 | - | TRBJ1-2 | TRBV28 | TGTGCCAGCAGACTGACAGGGGCTCTTGGCTACACCTTC | CASRLTGALGYTF
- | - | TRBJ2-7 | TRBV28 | TGTGCCGTGGGGACGGGAGCCCGTTACGAGCAGTACTTC | CAVGTGARYEQYF
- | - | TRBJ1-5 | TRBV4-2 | TGTGCCAGCAGCCAAGCGGGGAAGGGGAGCAATCAGCCCCAGCATTTT | CASSQAGKGSNQPQHF
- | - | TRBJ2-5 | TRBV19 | TGTGCCAGTAAGCTAACAGAAACGTACCAAGAGACCCAGTACTTC | CASKLTETYQETQYF
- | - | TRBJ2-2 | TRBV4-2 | TGTGCCAGCAGCCAAGGGAACACCGGGGAGCTGTTTTTT | CASSQGNTGELFF
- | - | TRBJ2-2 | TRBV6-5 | TGTGCCACTCGAGGGCAGCCGAACACCGGGGAGCTGTTTTTT | CATRGQPNTGELFF
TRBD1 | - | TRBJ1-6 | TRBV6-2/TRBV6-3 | TGTGCCAGCAGCTCCCCCACGACAGGGACTATCGCCTATAATTCACCCCTCCACTTT | CASSSPTTGTIAYNSPLHF
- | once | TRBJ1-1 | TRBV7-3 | TGTGCCAGCAGCTCCTACAGGGCGGACACTGAAGCTTTCTTT | CASSSYRADTEAFF
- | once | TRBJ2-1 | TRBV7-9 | TGTGCCAGCAGCTTAGGTCCGAGCTCCTACAATGAGCAGTTCTTC | CASSLGPSSYNEQFF
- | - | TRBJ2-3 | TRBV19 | TGTGCCAGTAGTCCTGACTTGTCTACGCAGTATTTT | CASSPDLSTQYF
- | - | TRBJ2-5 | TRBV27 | TGTGCCAGCAGTCTACTGTCCGGGACTGGGCGAGAGACCCAGTACTTC | CASSLLSGTGRETQYF
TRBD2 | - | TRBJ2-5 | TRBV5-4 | TGTGCCAGCAGCTCCCCCGGGACTAGCGGGAGGGCACAAGAGACCCAGTACTTC | CASSSPGTSGRAQETQYF
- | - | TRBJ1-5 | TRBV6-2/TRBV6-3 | TGTGCCAGCAGTTACGGGTCTACTGGGCCCCAGCATTTT | CASSYGSTGPQHF
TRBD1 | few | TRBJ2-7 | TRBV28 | TGTGCCAGCATTTGGGGGACAGGGGGTTCCTACGAGCAGTACTTC | CASIWGTGGSYEQYF
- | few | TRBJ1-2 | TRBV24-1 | TGTGCCACCAGTGAACGACGGAACTATGGCTACACCTTC | CATSERRNYGYTF
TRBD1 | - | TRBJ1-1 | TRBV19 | TGTGCCAGTAGTGAGGGACAGGGGTTCATCGGGGCTTTCTTT | CASSEGQGFIGAFF
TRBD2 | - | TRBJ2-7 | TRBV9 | TGTGCCAGCAGCGCCCGGGAGGGGCGGCAGTACTTC | CASSAREGRQYF
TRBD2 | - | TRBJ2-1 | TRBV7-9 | TGTGCCAGCAGCTCGGGACTAAACAATGAGCAGTTCTTC | CASSSGLNNEQFF
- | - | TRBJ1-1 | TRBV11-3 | TGTGCCAGCAGCCGTGGGCAGGATGGTAACACTGAAGCTTTCTTT | CASSRGQDGNTEAFF
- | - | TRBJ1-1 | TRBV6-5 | TGTGCCAGCAGTTACTCGTACAACCGCAACACTGAAGCTTTCTTT | CASSYSYNRNTEAFF
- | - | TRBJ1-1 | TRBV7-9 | TGTGCCAGCAGCCCTAGACAGAACACTGAAGCTTTCTTT | CASSPRQNTEAFF
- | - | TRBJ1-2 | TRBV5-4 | TGTGCCAGCAGAAAAGAGAATTTCGGGAAGGATGGCTACACCTTC | CASRKENFGKDGYTF
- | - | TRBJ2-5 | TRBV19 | TGTGCCAGTAGTATCCGCGAGACCCAGTACTTC | CASSIRETQYF
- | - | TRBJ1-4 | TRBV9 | TGTGCCAGCAGCGTAGGTCTCACGGGCTCTAATGGTGAAAAACTGTTTTTT | CASSVGLTGSNGEKLFF
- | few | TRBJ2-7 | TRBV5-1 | TGCGCCAGCAGCTTGGTGACAGATGGCGAGCAGTACTTC | CASSLVTDGEQYF
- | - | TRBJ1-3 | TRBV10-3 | TGTGCCATCAGGACGTTTTCAGACCTTCCCTCTGGAAACACCATATATTTT | CAIRTFSDLPSGNTIYF
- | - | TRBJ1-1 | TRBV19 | TGTGCCAGCAGTGGGCAGGGGAACACTGAAGCTTTCTTT | CASSGQGNTEAFF
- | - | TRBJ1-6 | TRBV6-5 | TGTGCCAGCAGTTACGGAGGCAGGGTCTCACCCCTCCACTTT | CASSYGGRVSPLHF
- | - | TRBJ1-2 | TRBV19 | TGTGCCAGTACTCGGGAAAAAATCCCAGTTGGCTATGGCTACACCTTC | CASTREKIPVGYGYTF
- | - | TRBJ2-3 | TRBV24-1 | TGTGCCACCAGTGATTCAACGGCGGAGAATACGCAGTATTTT | CATSDSTAENTQYF
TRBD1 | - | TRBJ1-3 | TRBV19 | TGTGCCAGTAGTACTCGACAGGGAGGTCGGGATTTCAACACCATATATTTT | CASSTRQGGRDFNTIYF
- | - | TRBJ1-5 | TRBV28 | TGTGCCAGCAGTTTACAGGGATCGGGGTTTAGCAATCAGCCCCAGCATTTT | CASSLQGSGFSNQPQHF
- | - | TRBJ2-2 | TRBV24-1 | TGTGCCACCAGTGGCGGCAGGACAAACACCGGGGAGCTGTTTTTT | CATSGGRTNTGELFF
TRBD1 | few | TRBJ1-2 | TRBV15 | TGTGCCACCTATGAACAGGGGGCACGGGGCTACACCTTC | CATYEQGARGYTF
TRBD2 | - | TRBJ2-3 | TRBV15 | TGTGCCACCAGCAGAATTAGCGGGATTAGCACAGATACGCAGTATTTT | CATSRISGISTDTQYF
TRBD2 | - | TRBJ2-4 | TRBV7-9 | TGTGCCAGCAGCTTGGCTAGCGGAAGTATAGCCAAAAACATTCAGTACTTC | CASSLASGSIAKNIQYF
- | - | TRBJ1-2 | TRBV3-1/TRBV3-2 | TGTGCCAGCAGCCAAGAAAGCGGCTTCGAGGGTCCGGAGGATGGCTACACCTTC | CASSQESGFEGPEDGYTF
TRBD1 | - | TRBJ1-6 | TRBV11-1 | TGTGCCAGCAGCTTCCGGGGGACAGTCCTTAATTCACCCCTCCACTTT | CASSFRGTVLNSPLHF
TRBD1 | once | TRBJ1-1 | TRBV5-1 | TGCGCCAGCAGCGGATGGACAGGGACGAACACTGAAGCTTTCTTT | CASSGWTGTNTEAFF
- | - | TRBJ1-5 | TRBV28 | TGTGCCAGCAGTTTGACCGGGAAGAATCAGCCCCAGCATTTT | CASSLTGKNQPQHF
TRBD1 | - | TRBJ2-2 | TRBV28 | TGTGCCAGCAGGTCGACAGGGTTGGTGGAGCTGTTTTTT | CASRSTGLVELFF
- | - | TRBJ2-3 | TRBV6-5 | TGTGCCAGCACCCGTGGGCCTAGCACAGATACGCAGTATTTT | CASTRGPSTDTQYF
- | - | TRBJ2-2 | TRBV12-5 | TGTGCTAGTGGTTTGGGCGATACAGGGAATCGGGAGCTGTTTTTT | CASGLGDTGNRELFF